The 19 T cell receptor beta chains below all came from one sample that was sequenced in a study of shared clonotypes between healthy human individuals. Assay: immunoSEQ multiplex PCR; the TCRdb copy retains only in-frame clones and omits some. The repertoire consists of 400,000 or so clones, with approximately 96% occurring once and the leading ten covering about 0.32%. Source material: memory CD8+ T cells sorted from blood. Subset here: CD45RO+ cells pooled with CCR7-negative TemRA cells. These receptors originate from a young man in good health.

The rearrangement uses TRBV11-3 and TRBJ2-1, with unresolved D. From germline, CDR1 is SGHNT and CDR2 YENEEA. CDR3 length: 13 residues. V lost 5 bases, J lost 4 bases, and 9 bases lay in between. CDR3 amino acids: CASSPTYYNEQFF. As DNA, the CDR3 is TGTGCCAGCAGCCCGACCTATTACAATGAGCAGTTCTTC.

The V call is TRBV6-6, the J call TRBJ2-7; unclear D gene. This CDR3 is 12 amino acids long. The V and J ends lost 8 bases and 2 bases respectively, with 10 bases between them. Germline lookup yields CDR1 MNHNY and CDR2 SVGAGI (reference sequence). Here the CDR3 reads CASSGGAYEQYF. In DNA, the CDR3 is TGTGCCAGCTCTGGTGGCGCCTACGAGCAGTACTTC.

V is TRBV5-1 and J is TRBJ2-5; D gene uncertain. The CDR3 extends over 13 amino acids. Trimming stripped 1 base from V and 2 bases from J, with 6 bases between. The V gene's germline CDR1 is SGHRS and CDR2 YFSETQ. The CDR3 bases are TGCGCCAGCAGCTTGTACCGGCAAGAGACCCAGTACTTC. Residues: CASSLYRQETQYF.

This rearrangement joins TRBV6-7 to TRBJ2-1; D unclear. TRBV6-7 carries the ORF label, with uncertain function. This CDR3 contains 16 residues. V shed 2 bases and J shed 6 bases, with 17 bases lying between them. The CDR3 sequence is CASSYPGALSGNEQFF. CDR3 sequence (DNA): TGTGCCAGCAGTTACCCCGGCGCGCTTTCGGGCAATGAGCAGTTCTTC.

The chain joins TRBV19 to TRBJ2-3; the D gene is possibly TRBD1 (5 bases). This CDR3 has 18 residues. V was pared by 3 bases and J by 0 bases, with 19 bases between. The germline V gene encodes CDR1 LNHDA and CDR2 SQIVND (reference sequence). Written as DNA, the CDR3 is TGTGCCAGTAGTATCCTCCGACAGCTTCCTTCTAGCACAGATACGCAGTATTTT. This gives the protein CASSILRQLPSSTDTQYF. Complete variable domain (other parts from reference TRBV19 and TRBJ2-3): DGGITQSPKYLFRKEGQNVTLSCEQNLNHDAMYWYRQDPGQGLRLIYYSQIVNDFQKGDIAEGYSVSREKKESFPLTVTSAQKNPTAFYLCASSILRQLPSSTDTQYFGPGTRLTVL.

The CDR3 DNA reads as TGTGCCAGCAGCCGAACTCTCAGCTCCTACGAGCAGTACTTC. As protein: CASSRTLSSYEQYF. The chain carries TRBV7-6 and TRBJ2-7, with unresolved D. Trimming removed 5 bases at V and 0 bases at J, with 11 bases between. The length of the CDR3 is 14 residues. In germline, CDR1 is SGHVS, CDR2 FNYEAQ.

About this clone: One end of the junction varies from germline; a read error may be responsible. V gene TRBV20-1 combines with J gene TRBJ2-7; 10 bases align to TRBD2. The CDR3 sequence is 11 residues long. Germline V lookup: CDR1 DFQATT, CDR2 SNEGSKA (reference sequence). The CDR3 nucleotides read TGCAGTGCTAGAAAGGGACTAGCGCAAGTCTTC. It specifies CSARKGLAQVF.

This chain uses TRBV9 with TRBJ2-3; 7 nucleotides align to TRBD2. The CDR3 runs 18 residues. Germline V CDR1 and CDR2: SGDLS, YYNGEE. The ends lost 4 bases at V and 4 bases at J; junction bases unmatched: 18. In DNA form, the CDR3 reads TGTGCCAGCAGCCTTACTAGCGCCCGCTCAGGTGGTCCAGATACGCAGTATTTT. It yields the protein CASSLTSARSGGPDTQYF.

The V gene is TRBV18, the J gene TRBJ1-1, with D hard to call. CDR3 length: 13 amino acids. The germline V gene has CDR1 KGHSH and CDR2 LQKENI. Trimming pared 0 bases from V and 8 bases from J, leaving 10 bases between. CDR3 sequence (DNA): TGTGCCAGCTCACCACCGGGAGGAGGGGAAGCTTTCTTT. It yields the protein CASSPPGGGEAFF. Drawing the rest from reference TRBV18 and TRBJ1-1, the complete variable domain is NAGVMQNPRHLVRRRGQEARLRCSPMKGHSHVYWYRQLPEEGLKFMVYLQKENIIDESGMPKERFSAEFPKEGPSILRIQQVVRGDSAAYFCASSPPGGGEAFFGQGTRLTVV.

The V gene is TRBV2, the J gene TRBJ2-3, with D hard to call. The CDR3 contains 14 residues. CDR1 is SNHLY and CDR2 is FYNNEI in the germline V gene. V was trimmed by 6 bases and J by 5 bases, leaving 15 bases between them. The CDR3 region is CASRAETPIDTQYF. The CDR3 DNA follows: TGTGCCAGCAGGGCCGAGACGCCCATAGATACGCAGTATTTT.

With regard to this clone: Other DNA sequences in this specimen translate into the identical CDR3. The rearrangement links TRBV30 to TRBJ2-5; D gene unclear. Germline loops: CDR1 GTSNPN, CDR2 SVGIG (reference sequence). V dropped 0 bases and J dropped 5 bases, with 4 bases sitting between them. The CDR3 loop spans 11 amino acids. CDR3 nucleotide sequence: TGTGCCTGGAGTGTTGCCGAGACCCAGTACTTC. Encoded protein: CAWSVAETQYF.

The rearrangement uses TRBV6-6 and TRBJ2-7, with D unclear. Germline assignment: CDR1 MNHNY and CDR2 SVGAGI (reference sequence). The germline V and J ends were trimmed by 2 bases and 0 bases, with 2 bases remaining between them. The CDR3 runs to 12 residues. DNA for the CDR3: TGTGCCAGCAGTTACCGCTCCTACGAGCAGTACTTC. It is translated as CASSYRSYEQYF.

The chain employs TRBV5-1 and TRBJ2-7; the D is unclear. Germline CDR1 reads SGHRS; CDR2 reads YFSETQ. CDR3 length: 11 amino acids. V dropped 4 bases and J dropped 5 bases, with 7 bases sitting between them. The CDR3 is CASSESNEQYF. CDR3 DNA: TGCGCCAGCAGCGAATCTAACGAGCAGTACTTC.

V is TRBV6-1 and J is TRBJ1-1; no reliable D call. Germline lookup yields CDR1 MNHNS and CDR2 SASEGT. This CDR3 region has 15 residues. Trimming cost V 1 base and J 0 bases, with 9 bases left between them. The CDR3 DNA reads as TGTGCCAGCAGTGAAGGTGTAGGGTTGAACACTGAAGCTTTCTTT. It translates to CASSEGVGLNTEAFF.

The chain joins TRBV20-1 to TRBJ2-3; D is ambiguous. CDR1 and CDR2 (germline): DFQATT, SNEGSKA (reference sequence). CDR3 length: 11 residues. V gave up 3 bases and J gave up 6 bases, with 7 bases separating them. In nucleotides, the CDR3 is TGCAGTGCTAGGTTCCGTGATACGCAGTATTTT. This codes for CSARFRDTQYF.

The rearrangement links TRBV28 to TRBJ2-7; a weak D match, TRBD2 (5 bases). The germline V and J ends were trimmed by 4 bases and 2 bases, with 6 bases remaining between them. The CDR3 length is 12 residues. CDR1 is MDHEN and CDR2 is SYDVKM in the germline V gene. The CDR3 region is CASSWETYEQYF. CDR3 DNA sequence: TGTGCCAGCAGTTGGGAGACCTACGAGCAGTACTTC.

The V gene is TRBV10-3, the J gene TRBJ2-2; D remains unclear. Germline CDR1 and CDR2: ENHRY and SYGVKD. The CDR3 totals 14 residues. With 0 bases removed from V and 7 bases from J, the gap between germline ends came to 9 bases. For the CDR3, the DNA is TGTGCCATCAGTGAGTCGACACACAGCGGGGAGCTGTTTTTT. This gives the protein CAISESTHSGELFF.

V gene TRBV27 combines with J gene TRBJ2-3; TRBD1 matches 7 bases. Trimming removed 3 bases from V and 4 bases from J; junction bases left unmatched: 7. The CDR3 runs to 15 residues. Per germline, CDR1 MNHEY and CDR2 SMNVEV (reference sequence). In DNA, the CDR3 is TGTGCCAGCAGTTTGCTCGGGACAGTGGCAGATACGCAGTATTTT. The encoded protein is CASSLLGTVADTQYF.

The chain couples TRBV28 to TRBJ1-4; D may be TRBD1 (6 bases). V dropped 2 bases and J dropped 5 bases, with 12 bases sitting between them. Germline V gene sequence: CDR1 MDHEN, CDR2 SYDVKM. The CDR3 has 15 residues. The CDR3 protein is CASSLGGQENEKLFF. CDR3 bases: TGTGCCAGCAGTTTAGGGGGGCAGGAGAATGAAAAACTGTTTTTT.